This TCR beta chain was sequenced during a study of blood T cell repertoires in COVID-19. In the study overall: The study drew acute and convalescent COVID-19 samples from the United States, Italy and Spain. The cDNA or gDNA used as material had been derived from T cells, B-cell-depleted T cells, or PBMCs.

As handled by the study authors: Estimation of nucleated cell counts was performed using reference gene primer amplification. Method: immunoSEQ multiplex PCR; TCRdb's copy keeps in-frame clones and lacks some. V and J calls and clone size are as listed in that table; D and trimming were resolved from the DNA. The sample holds over 90,000 clones; 84% are singletons and the top ten take around 4.3%. The germline V gene has CDR1 SGHTA and CDR2 FQGNSA. This CDR3 has 14 residues. V was shortened by 6 bases and J by 4 bases, with 12 bases between the two germline ends. The gene calls are TRBV7-2 and TRBJ2-2; D uncertain. The clonotype was recovered from a human donor in a cohort sampled during active COVID-19. The sequencing sample was made of peripheral blood. CDR3 DNA: TGTGCCAGCAGGTCGTATACGGGCACCGGGGAGCTGTTTTTT. Translated, it gives CASRSYTGTGELFF.